Below, 10 T cell receptor beta chains from the same sample are listed, as sequenced in a study of beta chain features in type 1 diabetes. The sequenced template was cDNA made from the entire isolated RNA. Clones were read by immunoSEQ multiplex PCR, and TCRdb kept only the in-frame ones, dropping some. Among roughly 300,000 clones listed, roughly a tenth were seen once. These receptors' targets are unknown. Points from the study as a whole: Shorter TCRB CDR3s, moderately but significantly so, marked every one of the four CD4+ subsets in Type 1 diabetes patients.

Material for sequencing was central memory CD4+ T cells from blood. The receptors were gathered from a man younger than 45 with type 1 diabetes.

This clone was seen only a few times. The genes are TRBV2 and TRBJ2-5; D gene ambiguous. The CDR3 loop spans 13 amino acids. From germline, CDR1 is SNHLY and CDR2 FYNNEI. Between the trimmed V and J ends, which lost 7 bases and 8 bases, there was a span of 17 bases. CDR3 DNA: TGTGCCAGCAATTCTGACGGCCTGGCAACCCAGTACTTC. Its translation is CASNSDGLATQYF.

The chain links TRBV18 to TRBJ2-7, with 8 nucleotides matching TRBD2. V shed 5 bases, J shed 4 bases, and the junction held 10 bases outside the gene matches. The CDR3 runs 15 residues. Germline CDR1 KGHSH, CDR2 LQKENI. DNA of the CDR3: TGTGCCAGCTCAGCTACCCGCGGGGGGAGTTACGAGCAGTACTTC. Translation: CASSATRGGSYEQYF. The whole variable domain, filled in from reference TRBV18 and TRBJ2-7, reads NAGVMQNPRHLVRRRGQEARLRCSPMKGHSHVYWYRQLPEEGLKFMVYLQKENIIDESGMPKERFSAEFPKEGPSILRIQQVVRGDSAAYFCASSATRGGSYEQYFGPGTRLTVT.

This clone occurred a few times. The sample contains more than one DNA sequence encoding this CDR3. The chain is built from TRBV7-2 and TRBJ2-7; D remains unclear. The V end was cut by 1 base, the J end by 4 bases, with 5 bases between. The CDR3 loop spans 12 amino acids. Germline V lookup: CDR1 SGHTA, CDR2 FQGNSA. CDR3 nucleotide sequence: TGTGCCAGCAGCTTAGACGAATACGAGCAGTACTTC. This gives the protein CASSLDEYEQYF. The full variable domain, its missing parts supplied by reference TRBV7-2 and TRBJ2-7, is GAGVSQSPSNKVTEKGKDVELRCDPISGHTALYWYRQSLGQGLEFLIYFQGNSAPDKSGLPSDRFSAERTGGSVSTLTIQRTQQEDSAVYLCASSLDEYEQYFGPGTRLTVT.

The chain carries TRBV4-3 and TRBJ1-2; possibly TRBD1 for D (5 bases). Germline V gene data show CDR1 as LGHNA and CDR2 as YSLEER. V gave up 0 bases and J gave up 4 bases, with 15 bases separating them. The CDR3 has 16 residues. The CDR3 DNA follows: TGCGCCAGCAGCCAAGATGATGGGGGGACCCCCTATGGCTACACCTTC. Its protein is CASSQDDGGTPYGYTF.

The chain employs TRBV19 and TRBJ1-5; D is unclear. Deletions cut 7 bases from V and 5 bases from J, with 15 bases between. The CDR3 contains 14 residues. Germline CDR1 and CDR2: LNHDA and SQIVND (reference sequence). The CDR3 coding sequence is TGTGCCAGTACTAACGAGGCACGAGATCAGCCCCAGCATTTT. It translates to CASTNEARDQPQHF.

J is TRBJ1-2 and V is TRBV5-1, with 8 positions matching TRBD1. This CDR3 has 17 residues. J lost 2 bases, V lost 6 bases, and 15 bases had no gene match. The germline gives CDR1 SGHRS, CDR2 YFSETQ. The CDR3 sequence: CASTPGAGQGTNYGYTF. The CDR3 nucleotides read TGCGCCAGCACCCCTGGGGCCGGACAGGGAACGAACTATGGCTACACCTTC.

This chain connects TRBV11-2 to TRBJ2-4; 14 positions agree with TRBD2. The CDR3 extends over 18 amino acids. The V gene end was trimmed by 5 bases and the J gene end by 5 bases; junction bases not matched to a gene: 11. Germline CDR1 reads SGHAT; CDR2 reads FQNNGV. In DNA, the CDR3 is TGTGCCAGCAGCGCGCTTTGGACTAGCGGGGGGTCTCAAAACATTCAGTACTTC. Translating gives CASSALWTSGGSQNIQYF.

This clone was detected only a few times. The gene calls are TRBV9 and TRBJ2-1; TRBD2 matches 8 bases. Germline V lookup: CDR1 SGDLS, CDR2 YYNGEE. The CDR3 is 15 amino acids. With 4 bases clipped from V and 4 bases from J, the junction kept 7 bases outside the gene matches. The CDR3 loop reads CASSRSGGRYNEQFF. The CDR3 DNA sequence: TGTGCCAGCAGCCGGTCGGGGGGGCGGTACAATGAGCAGTTCTTC.

This chain joins TRBV5-1 and TRBJ2-5; 10 nucleotides agree with TRBD2. Germline loops: CDR1 SGHRS, CDR2 YFSETQ. Trimming cost V 5 bases and J 4 bases; bases outside gene matches: 11. This CDR3 comprises 16 residues. The CDR3 is CASRASGGPAVETQYF. In DNA, the CDR3 is TGCGCCAGCAGGGCTAGCGGGGGCCCGGCGGTAGAGACCCAGTACTTC.

J is TRBJ1-5 and V is TRBV11-2; D ambiguous. CDR1 and CDR2 from the germline V gene are SGHAT and FQNNGV. The CDR3 runs to 13 residues. Trimming shortened V by 1 base and J by 7 bases, and 8 bases separated the two germline ends. CDR3 in amino acids: CASSLGVGQPQHF. The CDR3 DNA reads as TGTGCCAGCAGCTTAGGGGTGGGGCAGCCCCAGCATTTT.